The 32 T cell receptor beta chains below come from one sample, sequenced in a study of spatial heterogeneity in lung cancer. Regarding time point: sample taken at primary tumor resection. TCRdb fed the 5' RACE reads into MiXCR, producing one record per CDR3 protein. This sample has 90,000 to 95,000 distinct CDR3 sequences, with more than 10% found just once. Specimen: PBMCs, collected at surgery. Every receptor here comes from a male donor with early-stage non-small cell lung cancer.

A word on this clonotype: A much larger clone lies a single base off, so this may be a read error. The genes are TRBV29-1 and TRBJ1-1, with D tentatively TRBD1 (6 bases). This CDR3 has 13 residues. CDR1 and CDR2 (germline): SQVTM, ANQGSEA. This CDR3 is CGADRTTNTEAFF. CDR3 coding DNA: TGCGGCGCTGACAGGACAACGAACACTGAAGCTTTCTTT.

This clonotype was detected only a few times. The CDR3, as DNA: TGTGCCAGCAGCTTAGCGCGCGGAGTTAGCGGCACAGATACGCAGTATTTT. Protein product: CASSLARGVSGTDTQYF. The V and J genes are TRBV7-9 and TRBJ2-3; weak D call: TRBD2 (5 bases). Germline V gene lookup returns CDR1 SEHNR and CDR2 FQNEAQ (reference sequence). V was trimmed by 0 bases and J by 1 base, leaving 14 bases between them. The CDR3 has 17 amino acids. The full variable domain, in which reference TRBV7-9 and TRBJ2-3 provide the parts outside the CDR3, is DTGVSQNPRHKITKRGQNVTFRCDPISEHNRLYWYRQTLGQGPEFLTYFQNEAQLEKSRLLSDRFSAERPKGSFSTLEIQRTEQGDSAMYLCASSLARGVSGTDTQYFGPGTRLTVL.

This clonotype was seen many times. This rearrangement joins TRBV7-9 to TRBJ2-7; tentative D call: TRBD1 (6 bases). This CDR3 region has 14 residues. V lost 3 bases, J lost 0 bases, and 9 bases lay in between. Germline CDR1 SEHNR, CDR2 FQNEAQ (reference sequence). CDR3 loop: CASSFLDSSYEQYF. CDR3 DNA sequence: TGTGCCAGCAGCTTTCTGGACAGCTCCTACGAGCAGTACTTC.

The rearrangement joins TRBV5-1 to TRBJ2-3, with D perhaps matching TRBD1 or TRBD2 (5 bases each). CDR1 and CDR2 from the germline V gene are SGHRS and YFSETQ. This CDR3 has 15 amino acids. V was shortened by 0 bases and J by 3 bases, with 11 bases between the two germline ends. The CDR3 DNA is TGCGCCAGCAGCTTGGACGGGACGAAGACAGATACGCAGTATTTT. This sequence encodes CASSLDGTKTDTQYF.

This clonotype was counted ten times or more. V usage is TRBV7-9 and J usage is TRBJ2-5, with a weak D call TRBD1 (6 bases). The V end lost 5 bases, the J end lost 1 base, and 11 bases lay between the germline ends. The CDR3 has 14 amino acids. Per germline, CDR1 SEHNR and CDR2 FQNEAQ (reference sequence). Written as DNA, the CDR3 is TGTGCCAGCAGCCTTGGACAGATCCAAGAGACCCAGTACTTC. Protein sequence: CASSLGQIQETQYF.

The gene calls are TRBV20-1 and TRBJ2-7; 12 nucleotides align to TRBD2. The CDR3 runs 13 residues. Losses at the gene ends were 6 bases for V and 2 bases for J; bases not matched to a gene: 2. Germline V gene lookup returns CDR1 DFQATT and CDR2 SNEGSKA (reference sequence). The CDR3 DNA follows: TGCAGTGCACGGACTAGCGGGACCTACGAGCAGTACTTC. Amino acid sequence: CSARTSGTYEQYF.

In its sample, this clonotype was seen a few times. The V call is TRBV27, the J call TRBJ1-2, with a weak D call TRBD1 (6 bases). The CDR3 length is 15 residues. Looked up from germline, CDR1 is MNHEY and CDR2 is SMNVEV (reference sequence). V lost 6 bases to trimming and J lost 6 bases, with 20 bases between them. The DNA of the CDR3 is TGTGCCAGCAGCCCAGAGGGATGGGGGGCCGATGGCTACACCTTC. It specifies CASSPEGWGADGYTF.

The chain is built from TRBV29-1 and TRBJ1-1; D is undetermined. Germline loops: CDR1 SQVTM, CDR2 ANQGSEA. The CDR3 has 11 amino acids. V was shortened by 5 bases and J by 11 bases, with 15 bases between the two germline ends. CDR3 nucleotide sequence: TGCAGCGTTCGGACGGTCGAGAGGGCTTTCTTT. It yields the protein CSVRTVERAFF.

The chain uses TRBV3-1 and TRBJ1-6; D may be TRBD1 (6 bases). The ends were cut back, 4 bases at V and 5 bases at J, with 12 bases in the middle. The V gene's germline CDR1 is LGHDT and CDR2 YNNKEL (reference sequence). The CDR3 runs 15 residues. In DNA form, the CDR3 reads TGTGCCAGCAGCCCACAGGGACGGAATAATTCACCCCTCCACTTT. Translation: CASSPQGRNNSPLHF.

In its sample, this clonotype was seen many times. CDR3 sequence reads: CAISESTSVAYEQYF. For the CDR3, the DNA is TGTGCCATCAGTGAGTCGACAAGCGTGGCCTACGAGCAGTACTTC. The chain joins TRBV10-3 to TRBJ2-7; no reliable D call. V dropped 0 bases and J dropped 2 bases, with 11 bases sitting between them. Germline V gene data show CDR1 as ENHRY and CDR2 as SYGVKD. This CDR3 has 15 residues.

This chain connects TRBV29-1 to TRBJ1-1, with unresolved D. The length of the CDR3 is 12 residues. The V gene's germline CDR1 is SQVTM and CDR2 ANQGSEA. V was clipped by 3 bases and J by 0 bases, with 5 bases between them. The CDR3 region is CSVDNMNTEAFF. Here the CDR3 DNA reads TGCAGCGTTGATAATATGAACACTGAAGCTTTCTTT.

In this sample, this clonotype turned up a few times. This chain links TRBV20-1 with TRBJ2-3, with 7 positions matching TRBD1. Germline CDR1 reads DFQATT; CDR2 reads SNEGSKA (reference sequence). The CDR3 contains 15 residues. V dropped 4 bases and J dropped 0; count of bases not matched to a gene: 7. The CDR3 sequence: CSATGDSGSTDTQYF. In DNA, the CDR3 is TGCAGTGCTACTGGGGACAGCGGTAGCACAGATACGCAGTATTTT.

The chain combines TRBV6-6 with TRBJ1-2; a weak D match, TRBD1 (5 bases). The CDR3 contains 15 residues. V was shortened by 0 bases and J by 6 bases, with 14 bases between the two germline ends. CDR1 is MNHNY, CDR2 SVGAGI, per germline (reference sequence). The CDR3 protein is CASSYSPVQGNGYTF. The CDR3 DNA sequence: TGTGCCAGCAGTTACTCGCCAGTGCAGGGAAATGGCTACACCTTC.

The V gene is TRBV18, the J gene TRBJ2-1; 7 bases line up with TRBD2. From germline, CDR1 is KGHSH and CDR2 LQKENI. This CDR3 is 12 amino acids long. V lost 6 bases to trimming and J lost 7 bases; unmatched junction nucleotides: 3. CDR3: CASSPGLNEQFF. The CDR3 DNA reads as TGTGCCAGCTCGCCGGGACTAAATGAGCAGTTCTTC.

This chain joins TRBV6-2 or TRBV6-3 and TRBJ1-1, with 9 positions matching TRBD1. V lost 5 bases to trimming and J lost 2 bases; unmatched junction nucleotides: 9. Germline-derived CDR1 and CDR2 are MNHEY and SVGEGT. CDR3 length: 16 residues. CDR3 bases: TGTGCCAGCAGTCCCCGACAGGGGGGAGAAAACACTGAAGCTTTCTTT. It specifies CASSPRQGGENTEAFF.

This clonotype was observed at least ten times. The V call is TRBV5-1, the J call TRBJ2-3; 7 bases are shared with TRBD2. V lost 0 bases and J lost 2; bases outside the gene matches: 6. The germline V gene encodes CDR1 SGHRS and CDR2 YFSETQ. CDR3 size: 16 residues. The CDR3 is CASSLVGSGPTDTQYF. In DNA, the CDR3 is TGCGCCAGCAGCTTGGTTGGTAGCGGGCCCACAGATACGCAGTATTTT. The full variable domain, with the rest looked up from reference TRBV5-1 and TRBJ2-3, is KAGVTQTPRYLIKTRGQQVTLSCSPISGHRSVSWYQQTPGQGLQFLFEYFSETQRNKGNFPGRFSGRQFSNSRSEMNVSTLELGDSALYLCASSLVGSGPTDTQYFGPGTRLTVL.

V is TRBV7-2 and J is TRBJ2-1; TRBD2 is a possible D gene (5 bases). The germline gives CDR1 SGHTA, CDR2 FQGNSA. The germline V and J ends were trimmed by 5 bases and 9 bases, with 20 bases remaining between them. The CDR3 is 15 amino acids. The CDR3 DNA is TGTGCCAGCAGCCCGACTAATTACTTTAGGAGTGAGCAGTTCTTC. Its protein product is CASSPTNYFRSEQFF.

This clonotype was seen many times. The CDR3 here is CASSYGIDYGYTF. Written as DNA, the CDR3 is TGTGCCAGCAGTTACGGGATAGACTATGGCTACACCTTC. The chain is built from TRBV6-6 and TRBJ1-2; D not resolved. The V end was cut by 2 bases, the J end by 3 bases, with 7 bases between. CDR1 is MNHNY, CDR2 SVGAGI, per germline (reference sequence). This CDR3 contains 13 residues.

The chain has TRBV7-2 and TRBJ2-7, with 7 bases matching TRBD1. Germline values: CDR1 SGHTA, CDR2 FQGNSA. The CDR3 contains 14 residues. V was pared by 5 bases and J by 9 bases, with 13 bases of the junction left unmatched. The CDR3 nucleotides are TGTGCCAGCAGCGGCCGACAGGGAATTTTAGCGCAGTACTTC. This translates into CASSGRQGILAQYF.

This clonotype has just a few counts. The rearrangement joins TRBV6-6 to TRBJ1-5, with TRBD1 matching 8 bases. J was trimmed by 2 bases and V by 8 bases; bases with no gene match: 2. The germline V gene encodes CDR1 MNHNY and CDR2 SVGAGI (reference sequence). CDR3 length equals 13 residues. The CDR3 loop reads CASGQGGNQPQHF. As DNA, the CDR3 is TGTGCCAGCGGACAGGGTGGCAATCAGCCCCAGCATTTT.

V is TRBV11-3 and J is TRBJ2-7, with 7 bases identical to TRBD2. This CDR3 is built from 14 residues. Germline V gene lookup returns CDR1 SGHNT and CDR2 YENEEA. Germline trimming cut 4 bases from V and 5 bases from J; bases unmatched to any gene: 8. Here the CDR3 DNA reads TGTGCCAGCAGCTCAGCGGGAAGGACCGACGAGCAGTACTTC. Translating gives CASSSAGRTDEQYF.

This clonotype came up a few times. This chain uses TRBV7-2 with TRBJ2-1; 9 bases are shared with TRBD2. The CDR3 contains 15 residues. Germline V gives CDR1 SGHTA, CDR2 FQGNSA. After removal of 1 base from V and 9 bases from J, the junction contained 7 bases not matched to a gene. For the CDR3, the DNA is TGTGCCAGCAGCTTAGTAGCGGGAGAGTCGGGTGAGCAGTTCTTC. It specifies CASSLVAGESGEQFF.

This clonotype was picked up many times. The CDR3 DNA reads TGCAGCGTTCACCAAGAGACCCAGTACTTC. This encodes CSVHQETQYF. The chain employs TRBV29-1 and TRBJ2-5, with D hard to call. The CDR3 has 10 residues. V was cut by 5 bases and J by 0 bases, with 1 base left in between. CDR1 is SQVTM and CDR2 is ANQGSEA in the germline V gene.

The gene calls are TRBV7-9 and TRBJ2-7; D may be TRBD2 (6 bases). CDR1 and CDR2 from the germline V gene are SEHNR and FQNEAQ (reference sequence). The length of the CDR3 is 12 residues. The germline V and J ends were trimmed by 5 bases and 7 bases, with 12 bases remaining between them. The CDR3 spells CASSQPAGEQYF. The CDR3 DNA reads TGTGCCAGCAGCCAACCCGCGGGAGAGCAGTACTTC.

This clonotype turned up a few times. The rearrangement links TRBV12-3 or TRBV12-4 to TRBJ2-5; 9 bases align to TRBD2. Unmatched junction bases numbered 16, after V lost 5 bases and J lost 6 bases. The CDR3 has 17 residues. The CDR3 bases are TGTGCCAGCAGTATTCGGACAGCCGGGACTAGCAGGCAGACCCAGTACTTC. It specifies CASSIRTAGTSRQTQYF.

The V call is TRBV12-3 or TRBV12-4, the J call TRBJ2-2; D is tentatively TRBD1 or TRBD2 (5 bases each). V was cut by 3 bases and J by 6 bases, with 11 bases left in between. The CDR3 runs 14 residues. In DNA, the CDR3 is TGTGCCAGCAGTTTGGGGCACGGGGCCGGGGAGCTGTTTTTT. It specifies CASSLGHGAGELFF.

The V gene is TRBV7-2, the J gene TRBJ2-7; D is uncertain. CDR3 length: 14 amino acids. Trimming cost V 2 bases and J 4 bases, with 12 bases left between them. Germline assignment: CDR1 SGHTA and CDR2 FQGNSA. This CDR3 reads CASSLTETSYEQYF. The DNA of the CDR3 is TGTGCCAGCAGCTTAACCGAGACATCGTACGAGCAGTACTTC.

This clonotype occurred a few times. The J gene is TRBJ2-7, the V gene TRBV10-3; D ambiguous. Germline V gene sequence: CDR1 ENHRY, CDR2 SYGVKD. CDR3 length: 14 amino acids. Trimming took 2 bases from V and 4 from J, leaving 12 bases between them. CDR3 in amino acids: CAISEDREVYEQYF. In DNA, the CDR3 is TGTGCCATCAGTGAGGATAGAGAGGTGTACGAGCAGTACTTC.

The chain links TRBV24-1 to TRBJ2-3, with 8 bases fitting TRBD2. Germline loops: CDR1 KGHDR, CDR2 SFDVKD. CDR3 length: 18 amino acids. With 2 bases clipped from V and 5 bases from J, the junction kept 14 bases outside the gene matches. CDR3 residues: CATSDSGLFRGGLDTQYF. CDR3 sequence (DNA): TGTGCCACCAGTGATTCCGGACTTTTCCGGGGGGGCCTAGATACGCAGTATTTT.

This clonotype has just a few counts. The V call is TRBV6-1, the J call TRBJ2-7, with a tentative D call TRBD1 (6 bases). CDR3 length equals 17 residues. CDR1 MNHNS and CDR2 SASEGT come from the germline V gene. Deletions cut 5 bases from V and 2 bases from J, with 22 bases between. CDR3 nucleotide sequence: TGTGCCAGCAGTTTTTTCACCGGGACATTAACTCCCTACGAGCAGTACTTC. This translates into CASSFFTGTLTPYEQYF.

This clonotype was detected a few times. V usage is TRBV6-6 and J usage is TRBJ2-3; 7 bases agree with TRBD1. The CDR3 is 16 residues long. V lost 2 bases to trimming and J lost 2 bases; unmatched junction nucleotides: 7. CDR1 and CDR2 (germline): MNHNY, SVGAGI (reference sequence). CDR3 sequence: CASSYVLGQTTDTQYF. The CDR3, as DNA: TGTGCCAGCAGTTACGTTTTGGGACAGACCACAGATACGCAGTATTTT.

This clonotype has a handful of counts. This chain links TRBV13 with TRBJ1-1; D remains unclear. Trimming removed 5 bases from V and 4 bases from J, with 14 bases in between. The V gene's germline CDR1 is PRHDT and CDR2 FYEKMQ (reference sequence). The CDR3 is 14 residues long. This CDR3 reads CASSLPGRATEAFF. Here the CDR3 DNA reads TGTGCCAGCAGCCTTCCGGGGAGGGCCACTGAAGCTTTCTTT.